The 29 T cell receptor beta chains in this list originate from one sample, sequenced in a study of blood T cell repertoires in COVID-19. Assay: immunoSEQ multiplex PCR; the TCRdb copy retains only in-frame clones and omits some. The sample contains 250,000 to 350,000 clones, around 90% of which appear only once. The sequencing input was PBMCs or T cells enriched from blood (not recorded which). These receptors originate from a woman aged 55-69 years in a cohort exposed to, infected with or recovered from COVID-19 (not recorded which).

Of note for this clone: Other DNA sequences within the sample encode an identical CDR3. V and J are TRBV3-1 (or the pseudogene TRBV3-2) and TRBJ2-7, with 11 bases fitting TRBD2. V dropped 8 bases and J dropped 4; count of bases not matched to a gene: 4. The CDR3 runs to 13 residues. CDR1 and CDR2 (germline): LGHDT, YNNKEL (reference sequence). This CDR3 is CASSRTSGYEQYF. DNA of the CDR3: TGTGCCAGCTCCCGGACTAGCGGGTACGAGCAGTACTTC.

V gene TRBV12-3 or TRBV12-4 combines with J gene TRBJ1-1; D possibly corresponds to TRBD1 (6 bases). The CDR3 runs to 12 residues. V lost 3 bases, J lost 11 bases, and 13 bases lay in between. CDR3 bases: TGTGCCAGCAGTTTTTATCAGGGGATGGCTTTCTTT. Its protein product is CASSFYQGMAFF.

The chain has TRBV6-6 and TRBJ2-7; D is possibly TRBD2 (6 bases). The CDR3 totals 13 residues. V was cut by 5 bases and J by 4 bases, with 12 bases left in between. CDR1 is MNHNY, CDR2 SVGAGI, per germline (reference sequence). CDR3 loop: CASSPPRGYEQYF. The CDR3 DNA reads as TGTGCCAGCAGTCCCCCGCGGGGATACGAGCAGTACTTC.

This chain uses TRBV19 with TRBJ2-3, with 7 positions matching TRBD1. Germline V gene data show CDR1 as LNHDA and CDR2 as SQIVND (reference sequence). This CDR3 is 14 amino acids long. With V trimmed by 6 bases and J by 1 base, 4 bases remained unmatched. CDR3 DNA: TGTGCCAGTAGATTCGACAGGGGCACAGATACGCAGTATTTT. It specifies CASRFDRGTDTQYF.

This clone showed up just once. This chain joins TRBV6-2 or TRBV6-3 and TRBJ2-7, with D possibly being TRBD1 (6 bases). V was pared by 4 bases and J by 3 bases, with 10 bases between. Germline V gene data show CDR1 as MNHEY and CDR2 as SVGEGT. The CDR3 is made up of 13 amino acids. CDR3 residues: CASSLGQFYEQYF. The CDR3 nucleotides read TGTGCCAGCAGTTTAGGACAGTTCTACGAGCAGTACTTC.

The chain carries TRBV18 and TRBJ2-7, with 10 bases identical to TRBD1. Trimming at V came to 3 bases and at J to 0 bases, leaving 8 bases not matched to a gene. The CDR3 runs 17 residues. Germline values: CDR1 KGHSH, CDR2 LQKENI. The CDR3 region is CASSPTGQGHHSYEQYF. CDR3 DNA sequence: TGTGCCAGCTCACCCACGGGACAGGGGCACCACTCCTACGAGCAGTACTTC.

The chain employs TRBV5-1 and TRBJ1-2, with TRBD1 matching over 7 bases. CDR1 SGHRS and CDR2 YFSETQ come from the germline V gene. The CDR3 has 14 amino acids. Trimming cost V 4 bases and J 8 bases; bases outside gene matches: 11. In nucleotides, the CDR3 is TGCGCCAGCAGCCCTACGGCAGGGGGGTCGGGCTACACCTTC. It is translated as CASSPTAGGSGYTF.

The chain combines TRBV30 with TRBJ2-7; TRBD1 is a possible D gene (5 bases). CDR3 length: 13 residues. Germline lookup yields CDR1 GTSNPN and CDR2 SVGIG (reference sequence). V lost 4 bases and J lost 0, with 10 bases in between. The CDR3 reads CAWTLGDSYEQYF. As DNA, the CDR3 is TGTGCCTGGACTTTAGGGGACTCCTACGAGCAGTACTTC.

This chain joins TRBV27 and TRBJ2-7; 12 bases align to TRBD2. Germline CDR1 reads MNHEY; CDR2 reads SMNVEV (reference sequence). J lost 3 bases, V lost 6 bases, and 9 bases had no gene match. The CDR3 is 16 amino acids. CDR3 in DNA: TGTGCCAGCAGCCTCTTCACTAGCGGGAGGATCTACGAGCAGTACTTC. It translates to CASSLFTSGRIYEQYF.

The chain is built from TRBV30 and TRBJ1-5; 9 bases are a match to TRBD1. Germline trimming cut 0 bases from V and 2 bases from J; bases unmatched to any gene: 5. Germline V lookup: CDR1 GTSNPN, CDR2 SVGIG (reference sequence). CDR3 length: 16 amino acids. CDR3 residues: CAWSVRGQGGNQPQHF. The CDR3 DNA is TGTGCCTGGAGTGTTAGGGGACAGGGCGGCAATCAGCCCCAGCATTTT.

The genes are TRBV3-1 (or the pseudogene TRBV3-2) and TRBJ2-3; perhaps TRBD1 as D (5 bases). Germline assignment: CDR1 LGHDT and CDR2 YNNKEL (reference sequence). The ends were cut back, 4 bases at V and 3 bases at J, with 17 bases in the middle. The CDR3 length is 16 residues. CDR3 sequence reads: CASSPRREGSTDTQYF. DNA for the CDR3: TGTGCCAGCAGCCCCCGCAGGGAAGGGTCGACAGATACGCAGTATTTT.

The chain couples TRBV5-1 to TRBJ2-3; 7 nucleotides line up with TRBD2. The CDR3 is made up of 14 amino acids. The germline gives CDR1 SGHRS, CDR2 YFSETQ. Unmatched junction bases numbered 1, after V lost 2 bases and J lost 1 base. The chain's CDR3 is CASSFREGTDTQYF. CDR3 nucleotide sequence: TGCGCCAGCAGCTTCCGGGAGGGCACAGATACGCAGTATTTT.

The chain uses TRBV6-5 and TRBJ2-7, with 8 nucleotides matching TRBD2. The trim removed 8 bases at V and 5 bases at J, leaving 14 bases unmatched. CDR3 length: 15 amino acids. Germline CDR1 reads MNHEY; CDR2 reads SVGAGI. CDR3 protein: CASVSPLAGINEQYF. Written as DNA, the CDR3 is TGTGCCAGCGTAAGCCCCTTAGCGGGAATAAACGAGCAGTACTTC.

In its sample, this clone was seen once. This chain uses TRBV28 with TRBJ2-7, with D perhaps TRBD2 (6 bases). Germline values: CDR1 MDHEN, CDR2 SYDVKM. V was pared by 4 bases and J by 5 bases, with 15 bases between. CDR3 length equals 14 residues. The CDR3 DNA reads TGTGCCAGCAGTTCCTCGGGAGAACGCCACGAGCAGTACTTC. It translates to CASSSSGERHEQYF.

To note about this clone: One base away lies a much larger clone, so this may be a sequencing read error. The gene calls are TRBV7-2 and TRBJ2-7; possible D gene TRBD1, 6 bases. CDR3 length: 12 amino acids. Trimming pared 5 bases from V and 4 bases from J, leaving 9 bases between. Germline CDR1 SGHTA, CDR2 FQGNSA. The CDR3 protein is CASSEQGYEQYF. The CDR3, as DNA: TGTGCCAGCAGCGAACAGGGTTACGAGCAGTACTTC.

CDR3 nucleotides: TGTGCCAGCAGCTCCCCCTGGGTAGCGGGAGACTCCTACAATGAGCAGTTCTTC. Protein: CASSSPWVAGDSYNEQFF. This sequence joins TRBV7-9 and TRBJ2-1; 9 nucleotides line up with TRBD2. In germline, CDR1 is SEHNR, CDR2 FQNEAQ (reference sequence). V lost 4 bases and J lost 0; bases outside the gene matches: 10. This CDR3 region has 18 residues. Full variable domain (rest looked up from reference TRBV7-9 and TRBJ2-1): DTGVSQNPRHKITKRGQNVTFRCDPISEHNRLYWYRQTLGQGPEFLTYFQNEAQLEKSRLLSDRFSAERPKGSFSTLEIQRTEQGDSAMYLCASSSPWVAGDSYNEQFFGPGTRLTVL.

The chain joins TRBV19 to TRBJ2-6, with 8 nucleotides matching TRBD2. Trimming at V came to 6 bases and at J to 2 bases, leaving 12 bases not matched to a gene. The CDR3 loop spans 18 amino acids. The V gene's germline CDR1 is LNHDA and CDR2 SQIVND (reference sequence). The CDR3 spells CASRAPAAGGAGANVLTF. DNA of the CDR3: TGTGCCAGTAGAGCTCCGGCGGCGGGGGGCGCTGGGGCCAACGTCCTGACTTTC.

CDR3 loop: CSVEQGNSGNTIYF. In DNA, the CDR3 is TGCAGCGTTGAACAGGGTAACTCCGGAAACACCATATATTTT. The rearrangement links TRBV29-1 to TRBJ1-3; tentatively, D is TRBD1 (5 bases). Germline V CDR1 and CDR2: SQVTM, ANQGSEA. V lost 2 bases, J lost 4 bases, and 12 bases lay in between. The CDR3 covers 14 residues.

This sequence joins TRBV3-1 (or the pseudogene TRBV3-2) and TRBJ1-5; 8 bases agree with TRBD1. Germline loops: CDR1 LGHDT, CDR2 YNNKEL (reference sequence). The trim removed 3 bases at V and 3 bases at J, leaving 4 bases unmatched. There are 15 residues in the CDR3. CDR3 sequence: CASSQTTGVNQPQHF. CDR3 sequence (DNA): TGTGCCAGCAGCCAGACGACAGGGGTCAATCAGCCCCAGCATTTT.

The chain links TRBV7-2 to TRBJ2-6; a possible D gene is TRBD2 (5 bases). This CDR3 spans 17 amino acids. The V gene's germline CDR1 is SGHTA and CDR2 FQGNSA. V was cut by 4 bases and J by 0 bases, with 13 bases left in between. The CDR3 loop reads CASSSTGLTSGANVLTF. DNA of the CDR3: TGTGCCAGCAGCTCGACTGGACTGACCTCTGGGGCCAACGTCCTGACTTTC.

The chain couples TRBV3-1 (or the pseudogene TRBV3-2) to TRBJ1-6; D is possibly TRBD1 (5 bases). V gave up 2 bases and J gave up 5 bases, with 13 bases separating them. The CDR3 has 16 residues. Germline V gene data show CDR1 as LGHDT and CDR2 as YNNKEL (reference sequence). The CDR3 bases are TGTGCCAGCAGCCAACTTCGGCACAGGAATAATTCACCCCTCCACTTT. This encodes CASSQLRHRNNSPLHF.

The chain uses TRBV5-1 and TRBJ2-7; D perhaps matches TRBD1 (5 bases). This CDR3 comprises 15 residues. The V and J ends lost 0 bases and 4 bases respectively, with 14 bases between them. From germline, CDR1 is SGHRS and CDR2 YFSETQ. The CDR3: CASSLAAGPEYEQYF. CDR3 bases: TGCGCCAGCAGCTTGGCCGCAGGGCCTGAATACGAGCAGTACTTC.

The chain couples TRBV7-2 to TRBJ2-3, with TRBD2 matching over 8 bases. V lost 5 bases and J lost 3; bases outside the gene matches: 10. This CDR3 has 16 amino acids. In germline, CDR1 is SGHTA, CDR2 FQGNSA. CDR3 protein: CASSPGQREWTDTQYF. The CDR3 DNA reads TGTGCCAGCAGCCCCGGACAGCGGGAGTGGACAGATACGCAGTATTTT.

CDR3 residues: CASSELGTGNEKLFF. CDR3 nucleotides: TGCGCCAGCAGTGAGCTCGGGACAGGGAATGAAAAACTGTTTTTT. This chain joins TRBV10-2 and TRBJ1-4; 9 bases align to TRBD1. V lost 2 bases, J lost 5 bases, and 3 bases stayed unmatched. Germline loops: CDR1 WSHSY, CDR2 SAAADI. CDR3 size: 15 residues.

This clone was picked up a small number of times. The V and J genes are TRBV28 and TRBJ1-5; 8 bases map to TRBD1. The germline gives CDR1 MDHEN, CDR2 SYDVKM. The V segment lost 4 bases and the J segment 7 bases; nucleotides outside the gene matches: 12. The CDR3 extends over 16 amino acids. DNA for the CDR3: TGTGCCAGCAGTTCCATGAATCAGGGGGCAGGGCAGCCCCAGCATTTT. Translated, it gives CASSSMNQGAGQPQHF.

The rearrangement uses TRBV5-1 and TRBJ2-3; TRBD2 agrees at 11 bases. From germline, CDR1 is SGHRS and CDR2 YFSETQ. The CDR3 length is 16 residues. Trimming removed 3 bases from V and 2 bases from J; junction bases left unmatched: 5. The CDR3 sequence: CASSYQTSGNTDTQYF. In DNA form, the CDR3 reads TGCGCCAGCAGCTATCAGACTAGCGGGAACACAGATACGCAGTATTTT.

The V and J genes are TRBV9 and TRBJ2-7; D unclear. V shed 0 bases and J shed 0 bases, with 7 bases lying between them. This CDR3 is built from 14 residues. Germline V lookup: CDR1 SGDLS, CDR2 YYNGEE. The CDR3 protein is CASSVATGSYEQYF. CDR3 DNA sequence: TGTGCCAGCAGCGTAGCAACGGGCTCCTACGAGCAGTACTTC.

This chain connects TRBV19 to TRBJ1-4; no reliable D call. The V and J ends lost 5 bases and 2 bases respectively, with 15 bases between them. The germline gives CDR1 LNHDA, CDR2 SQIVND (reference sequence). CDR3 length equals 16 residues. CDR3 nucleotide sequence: TGTGCCAGTAGTCCTCAACCCAGAGGCACTAATGAAAAACTGTTTTTT. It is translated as CASSPQPRGTNEKLFF.

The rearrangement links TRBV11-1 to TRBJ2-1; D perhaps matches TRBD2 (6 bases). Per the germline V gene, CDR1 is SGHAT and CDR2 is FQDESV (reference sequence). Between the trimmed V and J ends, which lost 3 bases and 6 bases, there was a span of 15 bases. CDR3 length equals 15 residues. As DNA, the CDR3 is TGTGCCAGCAGCTTGACCGGGAGCAACCGCAATGAGCAGTTCTTC. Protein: CASSLTGSNRNEQFF.